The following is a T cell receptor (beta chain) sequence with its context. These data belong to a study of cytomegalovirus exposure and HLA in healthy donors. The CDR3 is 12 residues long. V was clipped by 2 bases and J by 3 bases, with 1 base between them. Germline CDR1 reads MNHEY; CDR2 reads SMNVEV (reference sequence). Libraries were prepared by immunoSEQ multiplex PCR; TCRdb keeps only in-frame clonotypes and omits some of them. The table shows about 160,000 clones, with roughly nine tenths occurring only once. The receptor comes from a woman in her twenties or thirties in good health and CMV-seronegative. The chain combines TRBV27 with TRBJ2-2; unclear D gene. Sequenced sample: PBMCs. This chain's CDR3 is CASSLHTGELFF. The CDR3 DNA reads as TGTGCCAGCAGTTTACACACCGGGGAGCTGTTTTTT.